These 18 T cell receptor beta chains were all obtained from the same sample, sequenced in a study of blood T cell repertoires in COVID-19. Libraries were prepared by immunoSEQ multiplex PCR; TCRdb keeps only in-frame clonotypes and omits some of them. Of approximately 160,000 clones in the sample, around 84% were seen once. The specimen sequenced was peripheral blood. These receptors originate from a woman of 80 years or more with acute or convalescent COVID-19.

This clone has a single count. This chain links TRBV11-3 with TRBJ2-2, with TRBD1 matching 8 bases. Germline CDR1 and CDR2: SGHNT and YENEEA. The CDR3 is made up of 16 amino acids. V lost 5 bases and J lost 5; bases outside the gene matches: 10. The CDR3: CASSPQGAPLTGELFF. The CDR3, as DNA: TGTGCCAGCAGCCCTCAGGGGGCGCCTTTGACCGGGGAGCTGTTTTTT.

V usage is TRBV9 and J usage is TRBJ2-6; D is possibly TRBD2 (5 bases). This CDR3 is 18 amino acids long. Germline V gives CDR1 SGDLS, CDR2 YYNGEE. V lost 2 bases and J lost 0, with 15 bases in between. CDR3 bases: TGTGCCAGCAGCGTTGAAATGTTGGGGAGCTCTGGGGCCAACGTCCTGACTTTC. Protein product: CASSVEMLGSSGANVLTF. The full variable domain, completed using reference TRBV9 and TRBJ2-6, is DSGVTQTPKHLITATGQRVTLRCSPRSGDLSVYWYQQSLDQGLQFLIQYYNGEERAKGNILERFSAQQFPDLHSELNLSSLELGDSALYFCASSVEMLGSSGANVLTFGAGSRLTVL.

V and J are TRBV11-3 and TRBJ2-3; 7 bases are shared with TRBD2. Looked up from germline, CDR1 is SGHNT and CDR2 is YENEEA. J was trimmed by 3 bases and V by 1 base; bases with no gene match: 7. This CDR3 region has 16 residues. The CDR3 region is CASSLGGSGATDTQYF. The CDR3 region has the DNA TGTGCCAGCAGCTTAGGTGGCAGCGGGGCGACAGATACGCAGTATTTT.

The chain is built from TRBV5-5 and TRBJ2-1, with D perhaps TRBD2 (6 bases). Trimming removed 4 bases from V and 7 bases from J, with 18 bases in between. The CDR3 loop spans 15 amino acids. Germline CDR1 SGHKS, CDR2 YYEKEE (reference sequence). This CDR3 is CASSLEGEPRNEQFF. The CDR3 coding sequence is TGTGCCAGCAGCCTGGAGGGAGAGCCAAGGAATGAGCAGTTCTTC. The full variable domain, with the rest looked up from reference TRBV5-5 and TRBJ2-1, is DAGVTQSPTHLIKTRGQQVTLRCSPISGHKSVSWYQQVLGQGPQFIFQYYEKEERGRGNFPDRFSARQFPNYSSELNVNALLLGDSALYLCASSLEGEPRNEQFFGPGTRLTVL.

J is TRBJ2-1 and V is TRBV6-5; TRBD2 matches at 10 bases. Looked up from germline, CDR1 is MNHEY and CDR2 is SVGAGI. The J segment lost 8 bases and the V segment lost 9 bases, leaving 10 bases of the junction unmatched. The CDR3 is 14 residues long. The CDR3 coding sequence is TGTGCCAGTTCAAGCGGGAGGGGTAGCTATGAGCAGTTCTTC. As protein: CASSSGRGSYEQFF.

This clone was seen once. The chain combines TRBV28 with TRBJ2-3, with TRBD2 matching over 7 bases. The CDR3 loop spans 19 amino acids. Germline V gene data show CDR1 as MDHEN and CDR2 as SYDVKM. V gave up 6 bases and J gave up 4 bases; unmatched junction bases: 22. Here the CDR3 reads CASRPLLRLGGSKSDTQYF. The CDR3 DNA reads TGTGCCAGCAGACCCCTGCTTAGACTTGGCGGGAGTAAGTCAGATACGCAGTATTTT.

The rearrangement joins TRBV7-2 to TRBJ2-3; 11 bases agree with TRBD2. The CDR3 runs 14 residues. The V and J ends lost 6 bases and 1 base, in that order; junction bases with no gene match: 0. The V gene's germline CDR1 is SGHTA and CDR2 FQGNSA. Written as DNA, the CDR3 is TGTGCCAGCAGGGGACTAGCGGGCACAGATACGCAGTATTTT. It translates to CASRGLAGTDTQYF.

J is TRBJ1-2 and V is TRBV5-6; D is uncertain. From germline, CDR1 is SGHDT and CDR2 YYEEEE. V gave up 6 bases and J gave up 7 bases, with 10 bases separating them. The CDR3 length is 11 residues. The CDR3 region has the DNA TGTGCCAGCAAGTCCTCTAGTGGCTACACCTTC. The encoded protein is CASKSSSGYTF.

The chain links TRBV2 to TRBJ1-3; a possible D gene is TRBD1 (5 bases). CDR3 length: 19 amino acids. V was cut by 0 bases and J by 4 bases, with 22 bases left in between. Germline assignment: CDR1 SNHLY and CDR2 FYNNEI. The CDR3 DNA reads TGTGCCAGCAGTGAAGCGCTTTCCTCAGTCAGGACAATCGGAAACACCATATATTTT. This encodes CASSEALSSVRTIGNTIYF. The whole variable domain, remainder taken from reference TRBV2 and TRBJ1-3, is EPEVTQTPSHQVTQMGQEVILRCVPISNHLYFYWYRQILGQKVEFLVSFYNNEISEKSEIFDDQFSVERPDGSNFTLKIRSTKLEDSAMYFCASSEALSSVRTIGNTIYFGEGSWLTVV.

The chain couples TRBV6-5 to TRBJ2-5, with TRBD1 identical over 9 bases. The V segment lost 2 bases and the J segment 13 bases; nucleotides outside the gene matches: 14. Germline V gene data show CDR1 as MNHEY and CDR2 as SVGAGI. This CDR3 has 15 amino acids. The chain's CDR3 is CASSYKGGTGSQGYF. CDR3 DNA: TGTGCCAGCAGTTACAAGGGCGGGACAGGGAGCCAGGGGTACTTC.

V gene TRBV18 combines with J gene TRBJ2-5; 12 positions agree with TRBD1. The CDR3 has 15 amino acids. With V trimmed by 5 bases and J by 8 bases, 9 bases remained unmatched. CDR1 is KGHSH, CDR2 LQKENI, per germline. DNA of the CDR3: TGTGCCAGCTCAACGGGACAGGGGGCTTCTGGTACCCAGTACTTC. It translates to CASSTGQGASGTQYF.

This clone appeared once. The chain carries TRBV11-2 and TRBJ2-4; 10 bases align to TRBD2. The germline V gene encodes CDR1 SGHAT and CDR2 FQNNGV. V shed 3 bases, J shed 1 base, and the junction held 9 bases outside the gene matches. The CDR3 is made up of 18 amino acids. The CDR3, as DNA: TGTGCCAGCAGCTTCCTAGCTAGCGGGAGTCTTGCCAAAAACATTCAGTACTTC. Translating it yields CASSFLASGSLAKNIQYF.

J is TRBJ2-2 and V is TRBV24-1; no firm D call. This CDR3 is built from 15 residues. Germline-derived CDR1 and CDR2 are KGHDR and SFDVKD. V was shortened by 4 bases and J by 1 base, with 9 bases between the two germline ends. The CDR3 bases are TGTGCCACCAGTGACCTTGCAGAGAACACCGGGGAGCTGTTTTTT. It encodes CATSDLAENTGELFF.

This clone was recorded a few times. The chain employs TRBV29-1 and TRBJ1-2, with a weak D call TRBD1 (6 bases). CDR3 length: 11 amino acids. Germline V gene lookup returns CDR1 SQVTM and CDR2 ANQGSEA. V shed 8 bases and J shed 3 bases, with 10 bases lying between them. CDR3 sequence reads: CSLWTDYGYTF. The CDR3 coding sequence is TGCAGCTTATGGACAGACTATGGCTACACCTTC.

The rearrangement joins TRBV5-4 to TRBJ1-1; D remains ambiguous. The V end was cut by 0 bases, the J end by 4 bases, with 13 bases between. This CDR3 region has 15 residues. CDR1 and CDR2 (germline): SGHNT, YYREEE (reference sequence). CDR3 protein: CASSLATRESTEAFF. The CDR3 DNA follows: TGTGCCAGCAGCTTGGCTACGAGGGAATCCACTGAAGCTTTCTTT.

The gene calls are TRBV4-3 and TRBJ1-5, with D possibly being TRBD1 (6 bases). This CDR3 contains 16 residues. CDR1 and CDR2 (germline): LGHNA, YSLEER. V lost 0 bases and J lost 6, with 15 bases in between. Here the CDR3 DNA reads TGCGCCAGCAGCCAAGATTACAGGGTAACGTTTCAGCCCCAGCATTTT. It specifies CASSQDYRVTFQPQHF.

V and J are TRBV2 and TRBJ2-3, with 7 bases that match TRBD2. The V and J ends lost 2 bases and 3 bases, in that order; junction bases with no gene match: 2. Germline CDR1 SNHLY, CDR2 FYNNEI. This CDR3 region has 14 residues. The CDR3 DNA reads TGTGCCAGCAGTGAAAAGGGAGGGACAGATACGCAGTATTTT. Its protein product is CASSEKGGTDTQYF.

This chain uses TRBV4-3 with TRBJ1-6, with 8 bases aligning to TRBD1. This CDR3 region has 14 residues. V shed 4 bases and J 4 bases; nucleotides not matched to a gene: 0. The V gene's germline CDR1 is LGHNA and CDR2 YSLEER. The chain's CDR3 is CASSRTGYNSPLHF. The DNA of the CDR3 is TGCGCCAGCAGCCGGACAGGGTATAATTCACCCCTCCACTTT.